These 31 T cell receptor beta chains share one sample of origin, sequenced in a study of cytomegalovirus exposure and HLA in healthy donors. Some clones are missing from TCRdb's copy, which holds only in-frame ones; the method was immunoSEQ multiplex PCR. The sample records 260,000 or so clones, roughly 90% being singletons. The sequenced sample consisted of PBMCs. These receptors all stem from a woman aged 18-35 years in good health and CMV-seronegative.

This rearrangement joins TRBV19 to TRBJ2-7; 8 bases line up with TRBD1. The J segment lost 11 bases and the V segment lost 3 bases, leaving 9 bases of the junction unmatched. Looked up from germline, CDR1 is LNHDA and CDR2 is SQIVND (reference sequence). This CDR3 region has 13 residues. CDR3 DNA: TGTGCCAGTAGTATTTCCCCAGGGGGCAACGAGTACTTC. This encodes CASSISPGGNEYF.

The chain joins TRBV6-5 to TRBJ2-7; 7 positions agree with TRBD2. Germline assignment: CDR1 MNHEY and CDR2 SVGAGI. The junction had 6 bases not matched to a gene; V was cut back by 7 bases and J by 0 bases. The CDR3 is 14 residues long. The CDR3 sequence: CASKSGISSYEQYF. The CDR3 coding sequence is TGTGCCAGCAAAAGCGGGATATCCTCCTACGAGCAGTACTTC.

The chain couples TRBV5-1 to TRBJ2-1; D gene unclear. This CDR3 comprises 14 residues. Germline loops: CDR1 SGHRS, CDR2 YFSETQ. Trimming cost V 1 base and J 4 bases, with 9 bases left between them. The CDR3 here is CASSLKARYNEQFF. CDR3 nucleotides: TGCGCCAGCAGCTTGAAAGCCAGGTACAATGAGCAGTTCTTC.

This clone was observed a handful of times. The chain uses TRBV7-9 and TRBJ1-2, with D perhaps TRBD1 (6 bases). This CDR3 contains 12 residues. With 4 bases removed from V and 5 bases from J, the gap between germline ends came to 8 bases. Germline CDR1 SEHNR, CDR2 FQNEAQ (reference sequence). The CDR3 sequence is CASSSQGYGYTF. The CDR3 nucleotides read TGTGCCAGCAGCTCACAGGGATATGGCTACACCTTC.

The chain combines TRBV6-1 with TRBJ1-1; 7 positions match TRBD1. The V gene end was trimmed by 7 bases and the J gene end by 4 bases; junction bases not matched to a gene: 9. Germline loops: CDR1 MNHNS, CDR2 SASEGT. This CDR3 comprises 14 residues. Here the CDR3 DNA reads TGTGCCAGCATCAGAGACAGGGCCAGCACTGAAGCTTTCTTT. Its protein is CASIRDRASTEAFF.

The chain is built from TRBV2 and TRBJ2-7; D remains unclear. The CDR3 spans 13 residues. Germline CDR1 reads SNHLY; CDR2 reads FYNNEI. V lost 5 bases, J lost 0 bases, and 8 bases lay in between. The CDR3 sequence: CASSLSRSYEQYF. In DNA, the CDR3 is TGTGCCAGCAGTTTATCCCGCTCCTACGAGCAGTACTTC.

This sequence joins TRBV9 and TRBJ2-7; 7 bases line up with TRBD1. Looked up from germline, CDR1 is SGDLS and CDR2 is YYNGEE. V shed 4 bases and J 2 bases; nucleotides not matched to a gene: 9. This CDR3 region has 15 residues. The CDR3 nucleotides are TGTGCCAGCAGCCCAACAGGACAGGAGACCTACGAGCAGTACTTC. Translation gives CASSPTGQETYEQYF.

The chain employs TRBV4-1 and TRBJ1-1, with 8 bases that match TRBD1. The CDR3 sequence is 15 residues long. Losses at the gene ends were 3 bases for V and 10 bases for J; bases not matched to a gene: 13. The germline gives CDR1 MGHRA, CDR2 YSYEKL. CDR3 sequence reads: CASSHTNQGGTGAFF. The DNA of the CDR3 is TGCGCCAGCAGCCATACAAATCAGGGCGGGACAGGAGCTTTCTTT.

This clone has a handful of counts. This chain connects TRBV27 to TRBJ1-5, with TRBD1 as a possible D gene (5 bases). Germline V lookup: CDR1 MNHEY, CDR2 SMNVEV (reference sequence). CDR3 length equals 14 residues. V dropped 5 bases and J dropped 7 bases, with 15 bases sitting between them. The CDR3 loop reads CASSLLGGGQPQHF. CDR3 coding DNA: TGTGCCAGCAGTCTCCTCGGGGGTGGCCAGCCCCAGCATTTT.

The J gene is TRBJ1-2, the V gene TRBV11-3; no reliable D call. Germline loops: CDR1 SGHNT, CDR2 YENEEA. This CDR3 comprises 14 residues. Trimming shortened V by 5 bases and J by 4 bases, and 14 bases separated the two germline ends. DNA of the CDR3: TGTGCCAGCAGCCCCCTTTTAGGAGGCTATGGCTACACCTTC. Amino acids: CASSPLLGGYGYTF.

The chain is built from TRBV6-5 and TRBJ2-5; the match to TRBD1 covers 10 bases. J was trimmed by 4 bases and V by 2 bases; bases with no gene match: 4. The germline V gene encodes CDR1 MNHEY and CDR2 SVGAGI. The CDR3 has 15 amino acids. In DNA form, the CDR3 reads TGTGCCAGCAGTTACGGGACAGGGGCGAGAGAGACCCAGTACTTC. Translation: CASSYGTGARETQYF.

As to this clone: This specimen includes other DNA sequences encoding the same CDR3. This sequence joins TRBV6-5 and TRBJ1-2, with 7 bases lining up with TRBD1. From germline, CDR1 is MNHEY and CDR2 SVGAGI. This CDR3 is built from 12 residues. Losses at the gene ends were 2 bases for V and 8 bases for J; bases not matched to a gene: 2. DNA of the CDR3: TGTGCCAGCAGTTACGGAGGGGGCGGCTACACCTTC. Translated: CASSYGGGGYTF.

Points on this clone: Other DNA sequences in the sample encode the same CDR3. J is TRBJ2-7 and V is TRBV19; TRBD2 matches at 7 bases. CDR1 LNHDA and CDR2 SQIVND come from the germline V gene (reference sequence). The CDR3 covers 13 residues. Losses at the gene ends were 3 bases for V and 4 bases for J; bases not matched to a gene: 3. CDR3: CASSIGGSYEQYF. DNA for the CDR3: TGTGCCAGTAGTATTGGCGGGAGTTACGAGCAGTACTTC.

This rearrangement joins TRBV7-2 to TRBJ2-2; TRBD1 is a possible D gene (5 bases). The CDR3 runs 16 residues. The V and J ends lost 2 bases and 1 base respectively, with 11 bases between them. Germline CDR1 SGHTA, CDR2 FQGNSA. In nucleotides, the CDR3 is TGTGCCAGCAGCTTACGGCAGGGATTGAACACCGGGGAGCTGTTTTTT. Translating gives CASSLRQGLNTGELFF.

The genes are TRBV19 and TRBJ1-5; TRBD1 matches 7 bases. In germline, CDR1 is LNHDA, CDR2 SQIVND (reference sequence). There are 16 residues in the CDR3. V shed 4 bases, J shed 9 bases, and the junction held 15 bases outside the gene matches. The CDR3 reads CASSTPDRRGLGPQHF. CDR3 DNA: TGTGCCAGTAGTACTCCGGACAGGCGAGGCCTAGGGCCCCAGCATTTT. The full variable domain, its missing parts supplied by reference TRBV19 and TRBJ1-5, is DGGITQSPKYLFRKEGQNVTLSCEQNLNHDAMYWYRQDPGQGLRLIYYSQIVNDFQKGDIAEGYSVSREKKESFPLTVTSAQKNPTAFYLCASSTPDRRGLGPQHFGDGTRLSIL.

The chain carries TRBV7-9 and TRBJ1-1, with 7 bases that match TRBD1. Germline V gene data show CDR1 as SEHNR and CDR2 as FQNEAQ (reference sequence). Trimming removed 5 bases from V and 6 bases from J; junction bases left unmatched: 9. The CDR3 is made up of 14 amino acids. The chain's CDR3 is CASSVRDSTAEAFF. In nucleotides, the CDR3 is TGTGCCAGCAGCGTAAGGGACAGTACCGCTGAAGCTTTCTTT.

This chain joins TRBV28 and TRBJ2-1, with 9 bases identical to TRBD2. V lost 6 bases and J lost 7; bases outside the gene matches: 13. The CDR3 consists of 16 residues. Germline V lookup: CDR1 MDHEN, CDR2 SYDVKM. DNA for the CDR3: TGTGCCAGCAGGGGTCCTATAGCGGGAGTTATAAATGAGCAGTTCTTC. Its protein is CASRGPIAGVINEQFF. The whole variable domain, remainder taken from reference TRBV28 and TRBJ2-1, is DVKVTQSSRYLVKRTGEKVFLECVQDMDHENMFWYRQDPGLGLRLIYFSYDVKMKEKGDIPEGYSVSREKKERFSLILESASTNQTSMYLCASRGPIAGVINEQFFGPGTRLTVL.

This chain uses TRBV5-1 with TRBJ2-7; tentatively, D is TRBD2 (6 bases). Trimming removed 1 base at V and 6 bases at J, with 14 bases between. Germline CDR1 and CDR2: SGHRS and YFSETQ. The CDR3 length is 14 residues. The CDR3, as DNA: TGCGCCAGCAGCTTGAGCGGGTTACCGAGCGAGCAGTACTTC. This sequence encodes CASSLSGLPSEQYF.

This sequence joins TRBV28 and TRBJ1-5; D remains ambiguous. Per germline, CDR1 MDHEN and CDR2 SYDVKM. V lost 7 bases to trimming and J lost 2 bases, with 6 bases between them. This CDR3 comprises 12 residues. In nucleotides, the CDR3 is TGTGCCAGCAACACACGCAATCAGCCCCAGCATTTT. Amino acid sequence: CASNTRNQPQHF.

The DNA for the CDR3 is TGTGCCAGCAGTCCTTTTGGCTCCAGCACAGATACGCAGTATTTT. It yields the protein CASSPFGSSTDTQYF. V is TRBV25-1 and J is TRBJ2-3; D call uncertain. The V end was cut by 5 bases, the J end by 0 bases, with 12 bases between. CDR1 and CDR2 (germline): MGHDK, SYGVNS. This CDR3 comprises 15 residues.

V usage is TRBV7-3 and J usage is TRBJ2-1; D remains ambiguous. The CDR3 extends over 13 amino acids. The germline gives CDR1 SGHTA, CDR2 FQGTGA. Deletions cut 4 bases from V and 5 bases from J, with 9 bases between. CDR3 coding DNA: TGTGCCAGCAGCTCGGGTCGGAACAATGAGCAGTTCTTC. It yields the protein CASSSGRNNEQFF.

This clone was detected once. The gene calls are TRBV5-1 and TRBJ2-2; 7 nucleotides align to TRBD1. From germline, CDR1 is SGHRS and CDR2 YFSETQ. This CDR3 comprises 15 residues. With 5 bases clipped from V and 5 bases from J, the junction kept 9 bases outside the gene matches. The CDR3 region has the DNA TGCGCCAGCAGACGGCCGGGGACAGTTACCGGGGAGCTGTTTTTT. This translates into CASRRPGTVTGELFF.

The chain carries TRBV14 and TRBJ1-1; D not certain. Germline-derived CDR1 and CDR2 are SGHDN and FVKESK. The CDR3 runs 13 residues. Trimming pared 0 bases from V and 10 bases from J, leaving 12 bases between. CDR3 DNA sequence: TGTGCCAGCAGCCAAGAGTTTTGGCATGGAGCTTTCTTT. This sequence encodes CASSQEFWHGAFF. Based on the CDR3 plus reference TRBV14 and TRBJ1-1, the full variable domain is EAGVTQFPSHSVIEKGQTVTLRCDPISGHDNLYWYRRVMGKEIKFLLHFVKESKQDESGMPNNRFLAERTGGTYSTLKVQPAELEDSGVYFCASSQEFWHGAFFGQGTRLTVV.

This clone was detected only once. The DNA for the CDR3 is TGTGCCACCAGCGGGACAGGGCGTGGTCAGCCCCAGCATTTT. It codes for CATSGTGRGQPQHF. The gene calls are TRBV15 and TRBJ1-5, with 9 nucleotides matching TRBD1. Germline V lookup: CDR1 LNHNV, CDR2 YYDKDF (reference sequence). The CDR3 covers 14 residues. V was clipped by 5 bases and J by 6 bases; unmatched bases: 5. The whole variable domain, remainder taken from reference TRBV15 and TRBJ1-5, is DAMVIQNPRYQVTQFGKPVTLSCSQTLNHNVMYWYQQKSSQAPKLLFHYYDKDFNNEADTPDNFQSRRPNTSFCFLDIRSPGLGDTAMYLCATSGTGRGQPQHFGDGTRLSIL.

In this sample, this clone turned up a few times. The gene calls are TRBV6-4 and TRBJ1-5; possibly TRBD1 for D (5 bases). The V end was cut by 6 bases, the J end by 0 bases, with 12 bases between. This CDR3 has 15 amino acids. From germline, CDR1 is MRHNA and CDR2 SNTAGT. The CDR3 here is CASRPDRNSNQPQHF. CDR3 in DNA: TGTGCCAGCAGACCAGACAGAAATAGCAATCAGCCCCAGCATTTT.

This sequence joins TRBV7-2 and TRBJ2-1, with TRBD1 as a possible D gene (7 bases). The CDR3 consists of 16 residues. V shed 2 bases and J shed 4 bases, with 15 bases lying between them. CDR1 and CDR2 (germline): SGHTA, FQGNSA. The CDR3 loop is CASSLFRGTAYNEQFF. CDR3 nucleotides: TGTGCCAGCAGCTTATTTCGGGGGACAGCTTACAATGAGCAGTTCTTC.

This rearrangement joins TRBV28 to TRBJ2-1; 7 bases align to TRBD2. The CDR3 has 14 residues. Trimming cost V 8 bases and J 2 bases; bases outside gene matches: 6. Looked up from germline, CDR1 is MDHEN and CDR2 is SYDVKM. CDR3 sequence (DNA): TGTGCCAGCGGGTCTAGCGGTGCCTACAATGAGCAGTTCTTC. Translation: CASGSSGAYNEQFF. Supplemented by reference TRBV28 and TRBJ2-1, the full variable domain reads DVKVTQSSRYLVKRTGEKVFLECVQDMDHENMFWYRQDPGLGLRLIYFSYDVKMKEKGDIPEGYSVSREKKERFSLILESASTNQTSMYLCASGSSGAYNEQFFGPGTRLTVL.

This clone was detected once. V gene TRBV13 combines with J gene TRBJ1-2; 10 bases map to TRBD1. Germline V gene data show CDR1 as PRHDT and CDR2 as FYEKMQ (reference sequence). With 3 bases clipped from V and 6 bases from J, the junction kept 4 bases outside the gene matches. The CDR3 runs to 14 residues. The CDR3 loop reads CASSFRDRGDGYTF. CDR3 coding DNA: TGTGCCAGCAGCTTCCGGGACAGGGGTGATGGCTACACCTTC.

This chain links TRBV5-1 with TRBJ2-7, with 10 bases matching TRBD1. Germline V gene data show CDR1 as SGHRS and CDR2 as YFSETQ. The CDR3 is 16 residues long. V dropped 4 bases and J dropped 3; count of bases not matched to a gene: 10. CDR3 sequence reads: CASSPLTGQGDYEQYF. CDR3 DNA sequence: TGCGCCAGCAGCCCTTTAACCGGACAGGGGGACTACGAGCAGTACTTC.

Here the CDR3 DNA reads TGTGCCAGCAGCCCCTTGGTAGGACAACTGAACACTGAAGCTTTCTTT. It translates to CASSPLVGQLNTEAFF. The rearrangement links TRBV28 to TRBJ1-1, with TRBD1 as a possible D gene (5 bases). Between the trimmed V and J ends, which lost 6 bases and 0 bases, there was a span of 17 bases. Germline V gene data show CDR1 as MDHEN and CDR2 as SYDVKM. This CDR3 spans 16 amino acids.

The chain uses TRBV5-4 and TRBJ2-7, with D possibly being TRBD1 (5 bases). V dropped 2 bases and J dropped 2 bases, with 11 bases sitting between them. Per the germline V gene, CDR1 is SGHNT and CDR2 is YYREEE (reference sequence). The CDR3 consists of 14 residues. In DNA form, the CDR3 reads TGTGCCAGCAGCTTCAGGGCCCGACCCTACGAGCAGTACTTC. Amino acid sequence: CASSFRARPYEQYF.